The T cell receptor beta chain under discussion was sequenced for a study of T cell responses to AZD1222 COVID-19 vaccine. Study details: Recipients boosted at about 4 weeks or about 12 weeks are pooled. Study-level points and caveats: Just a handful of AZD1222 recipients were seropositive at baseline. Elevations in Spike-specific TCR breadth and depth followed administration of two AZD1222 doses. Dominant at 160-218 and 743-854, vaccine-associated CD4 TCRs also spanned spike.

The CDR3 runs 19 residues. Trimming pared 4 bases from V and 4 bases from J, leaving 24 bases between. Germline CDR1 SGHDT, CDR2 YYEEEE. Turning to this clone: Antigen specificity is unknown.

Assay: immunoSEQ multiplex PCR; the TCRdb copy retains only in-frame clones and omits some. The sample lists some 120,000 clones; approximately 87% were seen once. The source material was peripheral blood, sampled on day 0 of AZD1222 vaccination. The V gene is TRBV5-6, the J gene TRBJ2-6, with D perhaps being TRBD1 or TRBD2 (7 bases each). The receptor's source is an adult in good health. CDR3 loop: CASSPKTPRGGYGANVLTF. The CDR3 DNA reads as TGTGCCAGCAGCCCCAAAACCCCCAGGGGGGGTTACGGGGCCAACGTCCTGACTTTC.